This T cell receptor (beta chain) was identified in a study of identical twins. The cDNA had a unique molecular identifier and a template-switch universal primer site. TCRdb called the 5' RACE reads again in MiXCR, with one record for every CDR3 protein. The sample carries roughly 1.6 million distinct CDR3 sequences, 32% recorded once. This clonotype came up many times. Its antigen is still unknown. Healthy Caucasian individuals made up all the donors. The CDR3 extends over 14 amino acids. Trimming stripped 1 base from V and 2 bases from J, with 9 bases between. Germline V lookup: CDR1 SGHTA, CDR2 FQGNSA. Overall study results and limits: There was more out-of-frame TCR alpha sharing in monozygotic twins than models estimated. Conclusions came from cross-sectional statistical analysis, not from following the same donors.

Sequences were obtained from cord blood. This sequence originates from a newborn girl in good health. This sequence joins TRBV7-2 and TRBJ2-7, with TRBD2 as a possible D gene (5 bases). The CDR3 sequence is CASSLGLKTYEQYF. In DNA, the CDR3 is TGTGCCAGCAGCTTAGGACTAAAGACCTACGAGCAGTACTTC.